The 27 T cell receptor beta chains reported below all come from one sample, sequenced in a study of T cells after yellow fever vaccination. One entry per CDR3 protein, called by TCRdb with MiXCR from the 5' RACE reads. There are hundreds of thousands of distinct CDR3 sequences in the sample; more than 5.5% occur only once, and about 15% lies in the top ten. The sequences come from PBMCs, collected 5 days after the yellow fever booster vaccination. The receptors derive from a man aged 25 to 40 who received the YFV17D yellow fever vaccine.

This rearrangement joins TRBV10-1 to TRBJ2-7; 13 bases fit TRBD2. V lost 6 bases and J lost 1; bases outside the gene matches: 6. This CDR3 has 16 residues. The germline V gene has CDR1 WNHNN and CDR2 SYGVQD (reference sequence). The CDR3 region is CASRNPGLAGSYEQYF. CDR3 DNA sequence: TGCGCCAGCAGGAACCCGGGACTAGCGGGATCCTACGAGCAGTACTTC.

The chain carries TRBV7-2 and TRBJ2-7, with 12 positions matching TRBD2. From germline, CDR1 is SGHTA and CDR2 FQGNSA. V was pared by 1 base and J by 4 bases, with 8 bases of the junction left unmatched. The CDR3 loop spans 17 amino acids. The CDR3 bases are TGTGCCAGCAGCTTAGGGCTGACTAGCGGGAGCCTGTACGAGCAGTACTTC. Its translation is CASSLGLTSGSLYEQYF.

The chain uses TRBV4-3 and TRBJ2-3; a possible D gene is TRBD2 (6 bases). Germline values: CDR1 LGHNA, CDR2 YSLEER. The CDR3 is 16 amino acids. V lost 1 base to trimming and J lost 4 bases, with 15 bases between them. DNA of the CDR3: TGCGCCAGCAGCCAAGTCGACGGGAGTAGTGCAGATACGCAGTATTTT. The encoded protein is CASSQVDGSSADTQYF.

The sample holds many counts of this clonotype. This chain uses TRBV5-6 with TRBJ2-1; D is tentatively TRBD1 or TRBD2 (5 bases each). In germline, CDR1 is SGHDT, CDR2 YYEEEE. The germline V and J ends were trimmed by 7 bases and 0 bases, with 11 bases remaining between them. This CDR3 contains 14 residues. The chain's CDR3 is CASRDGSSYNEQFF. In nucleotides, the CDR3 is TGTGCCAGCCGGGACGGAAGCTCCTACAATGAGCAGTTCTTC.

This clonotype appeared a few times. V is TRBV25-1 and J is TRBJ2-1; weak D call: TRBD2 (6 bases). Germline V gene lookup returns CDR1 MGHDK and CDR2 SYGVNS. The length of the CDR3 is 15 residues. V was trimmed by 5 bases and J by 1 base, leaving 12 bases between them. The CDR3: CASSPGSWSYNEQFF. The CDR3 DNA follows: TGTGCCAGCAGTCCCGGGAGCTGGTCCTACAATGAGCAGTTCTTC.

The DNA for the CDR3 is TGTGCCAGCAGTTTGAATGCCAGCGCATTGGGATCACCCCTCCACTTT. As protein: CASSLNASALGSPLHF. The V and J genes are TRBV12-3 or TRBV12-4 and TRBJ1-6, with D uncertain. The CDR3 is 16 residues long. Trimming took 3 bases from V and 10 from J, leaving 19 bases between them.

This clonotype was picked up a small number of times. V is TRBV7-2 and J is TRBJ2-7; 7 bases are a match to TRBD1. Germline V CDR1 and CDR2: SGHTA, FQGNSA. The CDR3 is made up of 15 amino acids. Germline trimming cut 2 bases from V and 6 bases from J; bases unmatched to any gene: 10. The CDR3 reads CASSLIRGTAGEQYF. As DNA, the CDR3 is TGTGCCAGCAGCTTAATCAGGGGGACAGCCGGCGAGCAGTACTTC.

In its sample, this clonotype was seen many times. V is TRBV10-3 and J is TRBJ1-1, with a tentative D call TRBD1 (6 bases). With 10 bases removed from V and 2 bases from J, the gap between germline ends came to 17 bases. Germline loops: CDR1 ENHRY, CDR2 SYGVKD. The CDR3 consists of 14 residues. The CDR3 nucleotides are TGTGCCACGTCCCCGGACAGCGATAACACTGAAGCTTTCTTT. It codes for CATSPDSDNTEAFF.

V gene TRBV11-2 combines with J gene TRBJ2-5; no definite D call. CDR3 length: 13 residues. The V gene's germline CDR1 is SGHAT and CDR2 FQNNGV. The germline V and J ends were trimmed by 7 bases and 0 bases, with 9 bases remaining between them. CDR3 in amino acids: CASTHTYQETQYF. The DNA of the CDR3 is TGTGCCAGCACCCATACATACCAAGAGACCCAGTACTTC.

This clonotype was found a few times. V usage is TRBV28 and J usage is TRBJ2-3, with D unresolved. V was shortened by 3 bases and J by 6 bases, with 7 bases between the two germline ends. This CDR3 spans 12 amino acids. Germline V gene sequence: CDR1 MDHEN, CDR2 SYDVKM. The CDR3 region has the DNA TGTGCCAGCAGTTTTTTTGAGGATACGCAGTATTTT. Translation: CASSFFEDTQYF.

This clonotype turned up a few times. V usage is TRBV27 and J usage is TRBJ2-7; TRBD2 matches at 9 bases. Trimming took 1 base from V and 3 from J; bases not matched to a gene: 7. CDR3 length equals 16 residues. Germline lookup yields CDR1 MNHEY and CDR2 SMNVEV (reference sequence). CDR3 DNA: TGTGCCAGCAGTTTATTACATAGCGGGAGCCTCTACGAGCAGTACTTC. Protein: CASSLLHSGSLYEQYF.

For this clonotype: Relative to the germline gene, one junction end is altered; a read error may explain this. The chain has TRBV2 and TRBJ2-1; a possible D gene is TRBD2 (6 bases). Germline CDR1 reads SNHLY; CDR2 reads FYNNEI. This CDR3 spans 11 amino acids. The CDR3 protein is CASSAALAQSF. The DNA for the CDR3 is TGTGCCAGCAGTGCGGCGCTAGCGCAGTCCTTC.

The chain combines TRBV20-1 with TRBJ2-3, with D uncertain. CDR1 and CDR2 from the germline V gene are DFQATT and SNEGSKA (reference sequence). The CDR3 is 16 residues long. The germline V and J ends were trimmed by 5 bases and 0 bases, with 18 bases remaining between them. The CDR3 DNA follows: TGCAGTGCTCACCCACCCTGGGCTTCTAGCACAGATACGCAGTATTTT. This codes for CSAHPPWASSTDTQYF.

This clonotype appeared a few times. The V gene is TRBV20-1, the J gene TRBJ2-7; D is possibly TRBD1 (6 bases). The CDR3 has 15 amino acids. Germline V CDR1 and CDR2: DFQATT, SNEGSKA (reference sequence). Trimming took off 4 bases at V and 3 bases at J, with 19 bases between the two ends. CDR3: CSANRQAAANYEQYF. The CDR3 nucleotides are TGCAGTGCTAATAGACAGGCCGCAGCAAACTACGAGCAGTACTTC.

This clonotype has more than one count but fewer than ten. The gene calls are TRBV6-2 or TRBV6-3 and TRBJ2-4, with TRBD1 matching 9 bases. This CDR3 has 17 amino acids. Germline V gene data show CDR1 as MNHEY and CDR2 as SVGEGT. With V trimmed by 6 bases and J by 0 bases, 9 bases remained unmatched. The CDR3 here is CASRGQGLARAKNIQYF. CDR3 DNA sequence: TGTGCCAGCAGAGGACAGGGGTTGGCGCGAGCCAAAAACATTCAGTACTTC.

This chain joins TRBV4-3 and TRBJ2-2; TRBD1 might be the D (5 bases). V was trimmed by 6 bases and J by 3 bases, leaving 17 bases between them. Looked up from germline, CDR1 is LGHNA and CDR2 is YSLEER. The CDR3 is made up of 16 amino acids. CDR3 sequence: CASSPGHRRYTGELFF. The DNA for the CDR3 is TGCGCCAGCAGTCCAGGGCACAGGCGATACACCGGGGAGCTGTTTTTT.

This clonotype was recorded a few times. The gene calls are TRBV29-1 and TRBJ1-2, with D possibly TRBD1 on 5 matching bases. The CDR3 runs 12 residues. V shed 5 bases and J shed 7 bases, with 14 bases lying between them. CDR1 and CDR2 (germline): SQVTM, ANQGSEA. In nucleotides, the CDR3 is TGCAGCGTTCCTGACAGCCACCGTGGCTACACCTTC. Translation gives CSVPDSHRGYTF.

With respect to this clonotype: This may arise from a read error, as a much more abundant clone is one base away. V usage is TRBV7-7 and J usage is TRBJ2-5; D is perhaps TRBD2 (5 bases). The CDR3 runs 13 residues. Germline V gene lookup returns CDR1 SSHAT and CDR2 FNYEAQ (reference sequence). Here the CDR3 DNA reads TGTGCTAGCAACTTTCATAGAGGGGAGACCCAGTACTTC. Protein product: CASNFHRGETQYF.

This clonotype was seen more than once but under ten times. V gene TRBV5-1 combines with J gene TRBJ2-3; the match to TRBD2 covers 9 bases. The length of the CDR3 is 16 residues. Germline trimming cut 2 bases from V and 1 base from J; bases unmatched to any gene: 5. Germline CDR1 SGHRS, CDR2 YFSETQ. CDR3 sequence: CASSLGGGDGTDTQYF. In DNA, the CDR3 is TGCGCCAGCAGCTTAGGCGGGGGGGATGGCACAGATACGCAGTATTTT. The full variable domain, with the rest looked up from reference TRBV5-1 and TRBJ2-3, is KAGVTQTPRYLIKTRGQQVTLSCSPISGHRSVSWYQQTPGQGLQFLFEYFSETQRNKGNFPGRFSGRQFSNSRSEMNVSTLELGDSALYLCASSLGGGDGTDTQYFGPGTRLTVL.

The V and J genes are TRBV12-3 or TRBV12-4 and TRBJ2-7; a possible D gene is TRBD1 (6 bases). This CDR3 comprises 15 residues. V was clipped by 3 bases and J by 5 bases, with 17 bases between them. CDR3 region: CASSFEGQPGDEQYF. Written as DNA, the CDR3 is TGTGCCAGCAGTTTCGAAGGACAGCCAGGCGACGAGCAGTACTTC.

This clonotype was counted only a few times. CDR3 amino acids: CASSYRHVATNEKLFF. For the CDR3, the DNA is TGTGCCAGCAGTTATCGACATGTCGCAACTAATGAAAAACTGTTTTTT. The V and J genes are TRBV6-5 and TRBJ1-4; the D is unclear. Trimming took off 3 bases at V and 0 bases at J, with 11 bases between the two ends. The germline V gene has CDR1 MNHEY and CDR2 SVGAGI. This CDR3 has 16 residues.

This clonotype was recorded many times. V usage is TRBV7-2 and J usage is TRBJ1-1; a possible D gene is TRBD1 (6 bases). Germline V gives CDR1 SGHTA, CDR2 FQGNSA. The CDR3 loop spans 15 amino acids. V lost 4 bases and J 6 bases, leaving 18 bases between the germline ends. As DNA, the CDR3 is TGTGCCAGCAGCTCCTCTGGAGGGGGTAGGTCTGAAGCTTTCTTT. Encoded protein: CASSSSGGGRSEAFF.

This clonotype turned up a few times. The chain has TRBV20-1 and TRBJ2-5; either TRBD1 or TRBD2 may fit D (5 bases each). The CDR3 length is 12 residues. CDR1 and CDR2 (germline): DFQATT, SNEGSKA (reference sequence). V lost 7 bases to trimming and J lost 4 bases, with 13 bases between them. CDR3 coding DNA: TGCAGTGGGCGTCGGGGCGGAGAGACCCAGTACTTC. Protein: CSGRRGGETQYF.

This clonotype was detected ten times or more. This chain connects TRBV6-5 to TRBJ2-1; D tentatively reads TRBD1 or TRBD2 (5 bases each). The germline V gene encodes CDR1 MNHEY and CDR2 SVGAGI. The CDR3 has 14 amino acids. Trimming removed 4 bases at V and 4 bases at J, with 11 bases between. CDR3 bases: TGTGCCAGCAGTTCGGGACGCACGTACAATGAGCAGTTCTTC. It yields the protein CASSSGRTYNEQFF.

Turning to this clonotype: A much bigger clone sits one base away, suggesting this may be a read error. The rearrangement uses TRBV29-1 and TRBJ2-5, with D unresolved. This CDR3 spans 12 amino acids. In germline, CDR1 is SQVTM, CDR2 ANQGSEA. The CDR3 spells CTVRGAEETQYF. CDR3 nucleotides: TGCACCGTTAGAGGAGCTGAGGAGACCCAGTACTTC.

The chain employs TRBV7-2 and TRBJ2-5; 9 positions agree with TRBD1. Trimming at V came to 5 bases and at J to 7 bases, leaving 8 bases not matched to a gene. The CDR3 contains 14 residues. Germline lookup yields CDR1 SGHTA and CDR2 FQGNSA. CDR3 sequence reads: CASSRDRDYGTQYF. CDR3 coding DNA: TGTGCCAGCAGCCGGGACAGGGACTATGGGACCCAGTACTTC.

This clonotype occurred many times. The V call is TRBV9, the J call TRBJ2-7; D gene ambiguous. Germline CDR1 and CDR2: SGDLS and YYNGEE. V was pared by 0 bases and J by 7 bases, with 14 bases between. The CDR3 runs 14 residues. The DNA for the CDR3 is TGTGCCAGCAGCGTAGTAGTAGAAAAGAGGGAGCAGTACTTC. Protein product: CASSVVVEKREQYF.